This T cell receptor beta chain was retrieved from a study of OX40 agonist ivuxolimab in advanced cancers. Study-level background: The group had a mean age of around 60 years, ranged from about 23 to 85, and was approximately 81% male. The study's findings and limits: The investigators did not determine what antigen specificity the expanded peripheral T cells had.

V was clipped by 3 bases and J by 0 bases; unmatched bases: 4. Germline CDR1 reads MDHEN; CDR2 reads SYDVKM. CDR3 size: 15 residues. Autoimmune disease history or systemic immunosuppression disqualified patients. Of note for this clone: The antigen remains unidentified.

Assay: immunoSEQ multiplex PCR; the TCRdb copy retains only in-frame clones and omits some. Of tens of thousands of clones listed, around 79% are singletons. The input for sequencing was CD4+ or CD8+ T cells sorted from blood, taken in a trial of the OX40 agonist ivuxolimab. The TCR was taken from an adult with an advanced solid tumor such as melanoma, head and neck, liver or kidney cancer. The chain uses TRBV28 and TRBJ2-7, with 8 bases lining up with TRBD2. As DNA, the CDR3 is TGTGCCAGCAGTTTTGGAACTAGCGGCTCCTACGAGCAGTACTTC. It encodes CASSFGTSGSYEQYF. The entire variable domain, with the rest obtained from reference TRBV28 and TRBJ2-7, is as follows: DVKVTQSSRYLVKRTGEKVFLECVQDMDHENMFWYRQDPGLGLRLIYFSYDVKMKEKGDIPEGYSVSREKKERFSLILESASTNQTSMYLCASSFGTSGSYEQYFGPGTRLTVT.